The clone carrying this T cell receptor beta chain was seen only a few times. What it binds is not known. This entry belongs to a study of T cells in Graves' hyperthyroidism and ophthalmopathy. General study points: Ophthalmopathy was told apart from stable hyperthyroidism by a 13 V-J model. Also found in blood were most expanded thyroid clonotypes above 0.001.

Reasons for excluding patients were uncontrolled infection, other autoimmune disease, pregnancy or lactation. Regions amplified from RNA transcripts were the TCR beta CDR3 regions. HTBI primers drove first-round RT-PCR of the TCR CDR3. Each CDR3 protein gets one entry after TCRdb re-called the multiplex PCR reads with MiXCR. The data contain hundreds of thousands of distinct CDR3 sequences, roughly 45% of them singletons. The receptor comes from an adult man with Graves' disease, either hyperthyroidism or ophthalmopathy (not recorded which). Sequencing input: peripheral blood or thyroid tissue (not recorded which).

The CDR3, as DNA: TGTGCCAGCAGCCCCCGGGAGACTCGTTATGGCTACACCTTC. Translated: CASSPRETRYGYTF. The chain is built from TRBV12-3 or TRBV12-4 and TRBJ1-2; no clear D. Trimming left V 6 bases short and J 5 bases short, with 16 bases between. The CDR3 has 14 residues.